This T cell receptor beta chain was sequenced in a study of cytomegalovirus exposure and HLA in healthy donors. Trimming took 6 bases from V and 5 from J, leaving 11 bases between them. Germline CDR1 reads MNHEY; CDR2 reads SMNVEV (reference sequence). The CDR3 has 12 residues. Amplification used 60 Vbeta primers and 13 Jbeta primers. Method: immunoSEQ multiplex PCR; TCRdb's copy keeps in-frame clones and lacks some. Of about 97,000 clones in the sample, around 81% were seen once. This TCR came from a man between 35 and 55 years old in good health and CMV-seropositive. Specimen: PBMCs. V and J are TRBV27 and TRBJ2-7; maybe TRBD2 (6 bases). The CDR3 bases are TGTGCCAGCAGCGGGAGTGGGAACGAGCAGTACTTC. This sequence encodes CASSGSGNEQYF.